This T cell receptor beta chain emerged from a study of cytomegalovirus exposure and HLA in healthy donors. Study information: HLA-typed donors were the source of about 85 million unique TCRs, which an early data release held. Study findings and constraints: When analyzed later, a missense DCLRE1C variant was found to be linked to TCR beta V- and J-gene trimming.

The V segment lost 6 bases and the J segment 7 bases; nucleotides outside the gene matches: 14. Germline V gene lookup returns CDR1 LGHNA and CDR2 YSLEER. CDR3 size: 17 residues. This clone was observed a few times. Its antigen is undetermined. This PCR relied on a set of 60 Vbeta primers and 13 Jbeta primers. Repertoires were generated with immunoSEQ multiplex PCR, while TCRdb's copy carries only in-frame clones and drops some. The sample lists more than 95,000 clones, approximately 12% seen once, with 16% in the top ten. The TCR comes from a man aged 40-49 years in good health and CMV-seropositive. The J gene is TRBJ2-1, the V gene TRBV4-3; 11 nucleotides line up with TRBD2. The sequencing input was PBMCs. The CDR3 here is CASSPGLAVTGPNEQFF. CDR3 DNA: TGCGCCAGCAGTCCGGGACTAGCGGTAACTGGACCAAATGAGCAGTTCTTC.